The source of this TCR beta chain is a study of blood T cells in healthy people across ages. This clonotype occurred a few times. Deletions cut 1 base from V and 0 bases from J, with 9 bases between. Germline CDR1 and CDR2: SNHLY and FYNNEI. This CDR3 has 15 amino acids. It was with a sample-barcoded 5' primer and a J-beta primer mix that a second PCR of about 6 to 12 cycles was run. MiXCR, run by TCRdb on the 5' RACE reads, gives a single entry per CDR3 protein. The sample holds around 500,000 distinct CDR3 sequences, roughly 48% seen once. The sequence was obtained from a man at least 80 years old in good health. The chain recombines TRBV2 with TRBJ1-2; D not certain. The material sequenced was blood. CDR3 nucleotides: TGTGCCAGCAGTGAAGGACACGCAGCTAACTATGGCTACACCTTC. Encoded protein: CASSEGHAANYGYTF.